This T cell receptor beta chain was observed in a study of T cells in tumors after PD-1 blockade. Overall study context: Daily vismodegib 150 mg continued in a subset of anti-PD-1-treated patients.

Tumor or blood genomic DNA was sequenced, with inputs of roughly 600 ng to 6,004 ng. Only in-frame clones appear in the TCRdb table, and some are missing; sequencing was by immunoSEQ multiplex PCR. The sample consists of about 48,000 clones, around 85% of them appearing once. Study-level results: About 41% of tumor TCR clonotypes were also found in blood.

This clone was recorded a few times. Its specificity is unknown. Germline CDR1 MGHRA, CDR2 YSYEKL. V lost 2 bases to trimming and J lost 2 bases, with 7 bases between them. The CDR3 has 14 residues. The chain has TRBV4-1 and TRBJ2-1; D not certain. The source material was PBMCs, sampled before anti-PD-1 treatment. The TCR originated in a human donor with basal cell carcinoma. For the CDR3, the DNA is TGCGCCAGCAGCCAACAACGGGCCTACAATGAGCAGTTCTTC. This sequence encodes CASSQQRAYNEQFF.